The present TCR beta chain was sequenced within a study of blood T cell repertoires in COVID-19. The protocol was immunoSEQ multiplex PCR, while the TCRdb copy is restricted to in-frame clones and leaves out a portion. The sample yields about 310,000 clones, roughly 84% seen once. The CDR3 covers 13 residues. CDR1 and CDR2 from the germline V gene are SQVTM and ANQGSEA. To note about this clone: At one end, the junction sequence differs from germline, possibly due to a read error.

The rearrangement links TRBV29-1 to TRBJ1-4; 7 bases are shared with TRBD1. Material: peripheral blood. The sequence derives from a man aged 45-65 years with active or convalescent COVID-19. As DNA, the CDR3 is TGCAGCGTAAGGACAGGCAGTAATGAAAACCTGTTTTTT. It codes for CSVRTGSNENLFF.